The source of this TCR beta chain is a study of blood T cell repertoires in COVID-19. The wider study: Samples taken during acute and convalescent COVID-19 were collected in the United States, Italy and Spain.

The germline CDR1 and CDR2 sequences are LNHDA and SQIVND (reference sequence). This CDR3 is built from 13 residues. With 10 bases clipped from V and 6 bases from J, the junction kept 9 bases outside the gene matches. Profiled with immunoSEQ multiplex PCR; TCRdb holds only in-frame clones, not every one. The repertoire holds approximately 130,000 clones, with around 85% as singletons. The chain carries TRBV19 and TRBJ2-1; 7 bases fit TRBD2. The receptor's source is a human donor in a cohort sampled during active COVID-19. The source material was peripheral blood. Written as DNA, the CDR3 is TGTGCCACCCACCCGGGGGGAATCAATGAGCAGTTCTTC. Translated, it gives CATHPGGINEQFF.